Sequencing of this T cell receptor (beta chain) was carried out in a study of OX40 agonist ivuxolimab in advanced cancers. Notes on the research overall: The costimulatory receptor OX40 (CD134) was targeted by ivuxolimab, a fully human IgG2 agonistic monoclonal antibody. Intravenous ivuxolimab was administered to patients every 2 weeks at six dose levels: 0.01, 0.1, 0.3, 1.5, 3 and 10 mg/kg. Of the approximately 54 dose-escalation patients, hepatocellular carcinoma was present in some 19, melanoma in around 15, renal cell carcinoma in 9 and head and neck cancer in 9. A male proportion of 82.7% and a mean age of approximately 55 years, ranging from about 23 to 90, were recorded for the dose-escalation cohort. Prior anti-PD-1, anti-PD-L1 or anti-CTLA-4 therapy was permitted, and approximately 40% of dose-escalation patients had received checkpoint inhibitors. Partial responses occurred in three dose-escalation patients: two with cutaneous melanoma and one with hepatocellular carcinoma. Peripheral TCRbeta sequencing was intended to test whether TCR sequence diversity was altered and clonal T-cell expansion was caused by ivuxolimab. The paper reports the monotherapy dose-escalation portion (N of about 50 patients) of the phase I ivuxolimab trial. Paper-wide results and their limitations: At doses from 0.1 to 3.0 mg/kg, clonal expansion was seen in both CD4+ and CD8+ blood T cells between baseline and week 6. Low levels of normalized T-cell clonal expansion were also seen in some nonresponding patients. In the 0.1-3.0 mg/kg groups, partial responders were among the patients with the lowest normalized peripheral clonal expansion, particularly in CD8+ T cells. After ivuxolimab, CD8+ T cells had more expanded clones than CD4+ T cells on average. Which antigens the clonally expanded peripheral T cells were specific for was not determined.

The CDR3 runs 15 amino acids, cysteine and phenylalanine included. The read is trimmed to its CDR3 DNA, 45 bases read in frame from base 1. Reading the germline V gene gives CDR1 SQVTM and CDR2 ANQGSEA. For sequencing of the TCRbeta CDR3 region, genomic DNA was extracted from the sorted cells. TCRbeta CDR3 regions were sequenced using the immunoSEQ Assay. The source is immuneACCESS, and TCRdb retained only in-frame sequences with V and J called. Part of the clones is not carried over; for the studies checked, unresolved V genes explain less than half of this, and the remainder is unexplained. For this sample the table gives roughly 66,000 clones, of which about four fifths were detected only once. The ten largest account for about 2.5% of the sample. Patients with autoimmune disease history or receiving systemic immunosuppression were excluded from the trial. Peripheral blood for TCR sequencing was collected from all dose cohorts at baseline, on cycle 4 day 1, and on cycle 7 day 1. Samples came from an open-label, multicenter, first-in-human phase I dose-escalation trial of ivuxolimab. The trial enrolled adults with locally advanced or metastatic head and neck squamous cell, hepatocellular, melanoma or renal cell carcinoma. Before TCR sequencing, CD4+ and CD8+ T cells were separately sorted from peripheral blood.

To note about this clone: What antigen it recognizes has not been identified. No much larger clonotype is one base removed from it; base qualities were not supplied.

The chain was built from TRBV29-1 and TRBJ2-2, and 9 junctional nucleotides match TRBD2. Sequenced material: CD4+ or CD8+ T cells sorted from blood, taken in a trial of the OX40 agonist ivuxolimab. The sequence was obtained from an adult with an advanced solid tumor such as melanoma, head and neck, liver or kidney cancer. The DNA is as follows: TGCACCGACGTTTCAGGCGGGAGGGCCACCGGGGAGCTGTTTTTT. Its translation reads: CTDVSGGRATGELFF.